The T cell receptor (beta chain) described here comes from a study of blood T cells in healthy people across ages (dated by TCRdb to between 2015 and 2017). About the full investigation: In model experiments, template switching captured about one uniquely barcoded TCR beta cDNA molecule for every two T cells. Age-related changes in TCR beta repertoire diversity were measured in the study by deep sequencing normalized with unique cDNA molecular identifiers. Donors of different ages were randomly distributed across sequencing lanes to avoid experimental bias. Using the same blood draw, the study looked at two additional independent replicas of 1 million unique cDNA reads for two donors, one aged 18 to 29 and the other aged 80 or older. Four age groups were formed from the donors: young (average about 17 years), middle-aged (roughly 38), aged (roughly 56) and long-lived (more than 75). Overall study outcomes, separate from this receptor: Compared with the aged group, more naive CD4+ T cells, fewer expanded clones and increased TCR diversity were shown by the long-lived group, suggesting age selection. Because the CMV infection status of the donors was unknown, age-related changes in expanded clonotypes may potentially have been confounded. Observed TCR beta diversity correlated strongly with the percentage of naive T cells measured by flow cytometry. Estimates of total diversity based on one million sequenced T cells were considered lower bounds and underestimates. Because profiling used bulk unsorted PBMCs, naive and antigen-experienced compartments could not be compared conclusively. As age increased, observed TCR beta diversity per million T cells dropped in a roughly linear way, and a significant reduction was already evident by age 40.

The table lists this clonotype with a few counts. The antigen it recognizes is unknown. No quality values exist for individual bases; no much larger clone is one base distant. Libraries came from 5' RACE. The sequencer was an Illumina HiSeq 2500. A second PCR of roughly 7 to 11 cycles was performed with a sample-barcoded 5' primer and a J-beta primer mix. A unique molecular identifier was introduced onto each TCR beta cDNA molecule by a template-switch 5' adaptor carrying 12 random nucleotides. Each sample yielded at least 2.5 million CDR3-containing paired-end reads. All of the RNA was converted into first-strand cDNA using the Mint cDNA synthesis kit, with a TRBC-specific oligonucleotide serving as the primer. All cDNA was treated with uracil-DNA glycosylase and then went through a first 18-cycle PCR with the universal primers M1SS and BC2_uni_R. Per the source publication's procedure: For normalization, 1 million high-quality reads, each with a distinct molecular identifier, were randomly selected from each sample. Instead of being binned into consensus sequences, reads that shared molecular identifiers were thrown out. MiTCR, with a Q25 quality threshold and the strictest error-elimination algorithm, was used for CDR3 identification, clonotype clustering and error correction. A nonparametric unseen species model with Euler transformation was used to estimate a lower bound on total TCR beta diversity. Using fastp at Q25 and MiXCR, TCRdb reprocessed the public reads and kept productive beta chains. Rows are unified per CDR3 protein, each entry keeping the most common DNA and genes. The V and J calls follow TCRdb's processing rather than the paper's. In this sample the table shows roughly 1.7 million distinct CDR3 sequences, about 31% of which occur a single time. Approximately 10% of the sample belongs to the ten largest clones.

Donors were approximately 42 systemically healthy Caucasian individuals from Russia aged roughly 6 to 95 years. Roughly 11 milliliters of peripheral blood were drawn from each donor into EDTA-treated Vacutainer tubes. Ficoll-Paque density-gradient centrifugation was used to isolate PBMCs, with at least 7 million obtained per sample. Total RNA, at least 6 micrograms per sample, was extracted from PBMCs with Trizol reagent. For every donor, an aliquot of PBMCs went through flow cytometry to measure the percentages of naive CD45RAhigh/CD27high T cells. Taken from the germline V gene, the CDR1 and CDR2 loops are SQVTM and ANQGSEA. A distance of 15 bases separates the germline ends of V and J, which lose 6 bases and 4 bases respectively. Reading from cysteine to phenylalanine, the CDR3 counts 13 amino acids. The sequence is cut down to CDR3 DNA, 39 bases in frame from base 1.

The chain is assembled from TRBV29-1 and TRBJ1-1; matching of 6 bases hints at TRBD1 as the D gene. Sample: blood. This TCR was sampled from a woman in her 30s in good health. Here the CDR3 is given as CSVEQGGGTEAFF. The base sequence is TGCAGCGTAGAACAGGGCGGGGGCACTGAAGCTTTCTTT.